The 8 T cell receptor beta chains below all came from one sample that was sequenced in a study of CD8+ T cells in alopecia areata. RNA extraction and reverse transcription yielded cDNA as sequencing template. Libraries were prepared by immunoSEQ multiplex PCR; TCRdb keeps only in-frame clonotypes and omits some of them. Of 110,000 to 150,000 clones detected, approximately 65% appear once; the ten largest clones hold 35% to 40%. Sequencing used CD8+ T cells sorted from blood. Receptors originate from a human donor in good health.

V is TRBV5-8 and J is TRBJ2-1; TRBD2 matches at 10 bases. Germline assignment: CDR1 SGHTS and CDR2 YDEGEE. The CDR3 covers 15 residues. With V trimmed by 4 bases and J by 7 bases, 8 bases remained unmatched. The CDR3 region is CASSQREGRTNEQFF. In DNA form, the CDR3 reads TGTGCCAGCAGCCAGCGGGAGGGCCGGACAAATGAGCAGTTCTTC.

The chain employs TRBV4-2 and TRBJ2-3; tentative D call: TRBD2 (6 bases). Trimming left V 0 bases short and J 7 bases short, with 17 bases between. The CDR3 runs 16 residues. CDR1 LGHNA and CDR2 YNFKEQ come from the germline V gene. CDR3 DNA: TGTGCCAGCAGCCAAGATTCTAGCGCGAAGGGGTATACGCAGTATTTT. Translated: CASSQDSSAKGYTQYF.

This sequence joins TRBV27 and TRBJ1-5; D remains ambiguous. Germline V gene data show CDR1 as MNHEY and CDR2 as SMNVEV (reference sequence). The ends were cut back, 7 bases at V and 2 bases at J, with 12 bases in the middle. The CDR3 runs 14 residues. The CDR3 here is CASTPALGNQPQHF. The CDR3 nucleotides read TGTGCCAGCACCCCAGCACTGGGCAATCAGCCCCAGCATTTT.

The gene calls are TRBV13 and TRBJ1-1; the D gene is possibly TRBD1 (5 bases). V was trimmed by 5 bases and J by 4 bases, leaving 14 bases between them. Germline CDR1 reads PRHDT; CDR2 reads FYEKMQ (reference sequence). The CDR3 consists of 14 residues. The CDR3 sequence: CASSKTGPLTEAFF. The DNA for the CDR3 is TGTGCCAGCAGCAAAACGGGACCTCTCACTGAAGCTTTCTTT.

The chain combines TRBV6-5 with TRBJ2-1; 10 nucleotides align to TRBD2. Per the germline V gene, CDR1 is MNHEY and CDR2 is SVGAGI. V dropped 7 bases and J dropped 6; count of bases not matched to a gene: 6. This CDR3 region has 14 residues. Here the CDR3 DNA reads TGTGCCAGCACGATAGCGGGAGGCGTCAATGAGCAGTTCTTC. It specifies CASTIAGGVNEQFF.

This clone was observed a few times. The genes are TRBV5-6 and TRBJ1-5, with a weak D call TRBD1 (5 bases). V lost 3 bases, J lost 0 bases, and 10 bases lay in between. CDR1 and CDR2 (germline): SGHDT, YYEEEE. CDR3 length: 15 amino acids. The CDR3 DNA reads TGTGCCAGCAGCTGGTCAGGGAATAGCAATCAGCCCCAGCATTTT. This translates into CASSWSGNSNQPQHF.

This clone was observed a few times. The chain has TRBV29-1 and TRBJ2-2, with 7 nucleotides matching TRBD1. The germline V gene encodes CDR1 SQVTM and CDR2 ANQGSEA. This CDR3 contains 13 residues. V was pared by 7 bases and J by 1 base, with 3 bases of the junction left unmatched. The CDR3 spells CSARQGNTGELFF. The CDR3 nucleotides read TGCAGCGCCAGACAGGGGAACACCGGGGAGCTGTTTTTT.

The V gene is TRBV14, the J gene TRBJ1-2, with D hard to call. This CDR3 contains 14 residues. Deletions cut 0 bases from V and 4 bases from J, with 9 bases between. CDR1 and CDR2 (germline): SGHDN, FVKESK. In DNA form, the CDR3 reads TGTGCCAGCAGCCAAGACGGAACGGGCTATGGCTACACCTTC. Its translation: CASSQDGTGYGYTF.